These T cell receptor beta chains were read from a single sample in a study of T-cell reconstitution after alpha-beta-depleted transplantation in children. TCRdb passed the PCR reads through MiXCR, listing each CDR3 protein once. The sample contains about 300,000 distinct CDR3 sequences, about a tenth of which appear only once. This sample comprised PBMCs, obtained before TCRalphabeta/CD19-depleted stem cell transplant. Receptor source: a boy less than two years old with acute myeloid leukemia, due to receive a stem cell transplant. Each CDR3 is given with its conserved first and last residue. The D gene is left open where the match is weak. Size is omitted from some rows. Given values are once, few, many or a class for expanded clones.

v_gene,d_gene,abundance,j_gene,CDR3aa,CDR3nt
TRBV4-3,TRBD1,many,TRBJ2-1,CASSQARQGWYEQFF,TGCGCCAGCAGCCAAGCCCGACAGGGGTGGTATGAGCAGTTCTTC
TRBV7-6,TRBD1,many,TRBJ2-1,CASSLEGTGAVREQFF,TGTGCCAGCAGCTTAGAAGGGACAGGGGCCGTGAGGGAGCAGTTCTTC
TRBV12-3/TRBV12-4,NA,many,TRBJ2-7,CASTLGGIHEQYF,TGTGCCAGCACTTTGGGTGGGATTCACGAGCAGTACTTC
TRBV5-5,NA,many,TRBJ2-7,CASSLDTGSSYEQYF,TGTGCCAGCAGCTTGGACACAGGGTCCTCCTACGAGCAGTACTTC
TRBV5-1,NA,many,TRBJ2-1,CASSLGARQFF,TGCGCCAGCAGCTTGGGAGCGAGGCAGTTCTTC
TRBV7-3,TRBD2,many,TRBJ2-5,CASSTAGGWQETQYF,TGTGCCAGCAGCACAGCGGGAGGGTGGCAAGAGACCCAGTACTTC
TRBV27,NA,many,TRBJ2-7,CASKRTETESYEQYF,TGTGCCAGCAAAAGGACGGAAACTGAGTCCTACGAGCAGTACTTC
TRBV20-1,NA,NA,TRBJ2-1,CSARDTGRPDGNEQFF,TGCAGTGCTAGAGATACGGGGAGGCCTGATGGCAATGAGCAGTTCTTC
TRBV12-3/TRBV12-4,TRBD2,many,TRBJ2-3,CASSPRTSGGAGDTQYF,TGTGCCAGCAGCCCTAGGACTAGCGGGGGGGCAGGAGATACGCAGTATTTT
TRBV28,NA,many,TRBJ2-2,CASSPRTGELFF,TGTGCCAGCAGTCCTCGCACCGGGGAGCTGTTTTTT